These 32 T cell receptor beta chains were sequenced from one sample in a study of cytomegalovirus exposure and HLA in healthy donors. A multiplex PCR was run with 60 Vbeta primers and 13 Jbeta primers. Method: immunoSEQ multiplex PCR; TCRdb's copy keeps in-frame clones and lacks some. The ten most abundant clones cover approximately 1.5% of a sample with approximately 150,000 clones. Sequenced sample: PBMCs. These receptors were obtained from a woman aged 40 to 50 in good health and CMV-seronegative.

The rearrangement uses TRBV6-6 and TRBJ1-1; 11 bases line up with TRBD1. The CDR3 runs to 13 residues. The germline CDR1 and CDR2 sequences are MNHNY and SVGAGI (reference sequence). V dropped 4 bases and J dropped 12; count of bases not matched to a gene: 7. The chain's CDR3 is CASSSGTGGWTFF. CDR3 nucleotide sequence: TGTGCCAGCAGTTCCGGGACAGGGGGTTGGACTTTCTTT.

The rearrangement uses TRBV7-9 and TRBJ1-1; D ambiguous. The CDR3 covers 14 residues. V dropped 1 base and J dropped 3 bases, with 9 bases sitting between them. CDR1 is SEHNR, CDR2 FQNEAQ, per germline (reference sequence). CDR3 in amino acids: CASSLESGDTEAFF. Here the CDR3 DNA reads TGTGCCAGCAGCTTAGAGTCCGGGGACACTGAAGCTTTCTTT. Supplemented by reference TRBV7-9 and TRBJ1-1, the full variable domain reads DTGVSQNPRHKITKRGQNVTFRCDPISEHNRLYWYRQTLGQGPEFLTYFQNEAQLEKSRLLSDRFSAERPKGSFSTLEIQRTEQGDSAMYLCASSLESGDTEAFFGQGTRLTVV.

The chain has TRBV9 and TRBJ1-3; D is perhaps TRBD1 (6 bases). The germline V gene has CDR1 SGDLS and CDR2 YYNGEE. Trimming left V 0 bases short and J 0 bases short, with 10 bases between. CDR3 length: 16 residues. Written as DNA, the CDR3 is TGTGCCAGCAGCGTAGCAGGGGAGTTCTCTGGAAACACCATATATTTT. It specifies CASSVAGEFSGNTIYF.

The J gene is TRBJ2-7, the V gene TRBV18; TRBD1 matches at 7 bases. V dropped 5 bases and J dropped 2; count of bases not matched to a gene: 9. The CDR3 is 15 amino acids. Germline CDR1 reads KGHSH; CDR2 reads LQKENI. Written as DNA, the CDR3 is TGTGCCAGCTCAGCAGGGACAGCTGGCACCTACGAGCAGTACGTC. Its translation is CASSAGTAGTYEQYV.

The chain combines TRBV7-3 with TRBJ2-4, with D possibly matching TRBD1 (5 bases). V was trimmed by 5 bases and J by 0 bases, leaving 14 bases between them. The V gene's germline CDR1 is SGHTA and CDR2 FQGTGA. The CDR3 covers 16 residues. The CDR3 is CASSQTPTVAKNIQYF. CDR3 in DNA: TGTGCCAGCAGCCAAACGCCGACAGTAGCCAAAAACATTCAGTACTTC.

This sequence joins TRBV4-2 and TRBJ1-3; no definite D call. The germline V gene encodes CDR1 LGHNA and CDR2 YNFKEQ. Trimming pared 1 base from V and 0 bases from J, leaving 10 bases between. This CDR3 is built from 16 residues. The CDR3 here is CASSQVAGLSGNTIYF. In nucleotides, the CDR3 is TGTGCCAGCAGCCAAGTTGCAGGACTCTCTGGAAACACCATATATTTT.

The rearrangement joins TRBV18 to TRBJ2-7; 11 bases map to TRBD2. CDR1 KGHSH and CDR2 LQKENI come from the germline V gene. Losses at the gene ends were 6 bases for V and 2 bases for J; bases not matched to a gene: 3. The CDR3 consists of 14 residues. CDR3 sequence reads: CASSGGLAAYEQYF. For the CDR3, the DNA is TGTGCCAGCTCGGGGGGACTAGCGGCCTACGAGCAGTACTTC.

On this clone: Other DNA sequences in the sample encode the same CDR3. This chain links TRBV4-2 with TRBJ1-2; D perhaps matches TRBD1 (6 bases). The V and J ends lost 0 bases and 6 bases respectively, with 20 bases between them. The CDR3 totals 17 residues. Germline V CDR1 and CDR2: LGHNA, YNFKEQ. CDR3 sequence reads: CASSQDLRGRGRHGYTF. The CDR3 nucleotides read TGTGCCAGCAGCCAAGATCTCAGGGGAAGGGGGAGACATGGCTACACCTTC.

The chain is built from TRBV5-6 and TRBJ1-1; D gene unclear. Trimming removed 4 bases from V and 3 bases from J, with 4 bases in between. The CDR3 totals 11 residues. Germline V gene sequence: CDR1 SGHDT, CDR2 YYEEEE. As DNA, the CDR3 is TGTGCCAGCAGCACTTACACTGAAGCTTTCTTT. It translates to CASSTYTEAFF.

The chain carries TRBV5-1 and TRBJ1-4, with TRBD1 matching 8 bases. J gave up 6 bases and V 4 bases, and 8 bases lay outside the gene matches. CDR1 SGHRS and CDR2 YFSETQ come from the germline V gene. CDR3 length equals 15 residues. This chain's CDR3 is CASSTGQGQDEKLFF. Written as DNA, the CDR3 is TGCGCCAGCAGCACTGGACAGGGCCAAGATGAAAAACTGTTTTTT.

The chain joins TRBV7-9 to TRBJ2-2; D is unclear. Germline CDR1 and CDR2: SEHNR and FQNEAQ (reference sequence). V lost 2 bases, J lost 9 bases, and 19 bases lay in between. This CDR3 has 16 amino acids. The CDR3 coding sequence is TGTGCCAGCAGCTTAAGTCCCTCGGTGATCGGTCGGGAGCTGTTTTTT. This sequence encodes CASSLSPSVIGRELFF.

CDR3 region: CASSQEEPDRGGGNTIYF. The DNA for the CDR3 is TGCGCCAGCAGCCAAGAAGAGCCGGACAGGGGTGGAGGAAACACCATATATTTT. The chain joins TRBV4-1 to TRBJ1-3; 9 bases are a match to TRBD1. Germline CDR1 and CDR2: MGHRA and YSYEKL. The CDR3 is 18 residues long. V shed 0 bases and J 4 bases; nucleotides not matched to a gene: 10.

The chain has TRBV5-1 and TRBJ1-6; the match to TRBD1 covers 11 bases. V dropped 2 bases and J dropped 10; count of bases not matched to a gene: 8. Germline values: CDR1 SGHRS, CDR2 YFSETQ. This CDR3 region has 16 residues. CDR3 sequence: CASSFGTGGPGSPLHF. CDR3 nucleotide sequence: TGCGCCAGCAGCTTCGGGACAGGGGGGCCCGGATCACCCCTCCACTTT.

The chain carries TRBV6-6 and TRBJ1-2; maybe TRBD1 (6 bases). The CDR3 loop spans 14 amino acids. Trimming pared 0 bases from V and 4 bases from J, leaving 9 bases between. Germline loops: CDR1 MNHNY, CDR2 SVGAGI (reference sequence). The DNA for the CDR3 is TGTGCCAGCAGTTACTCCGCGGGGGCCTATGGCTACACCTTC. This encodes CASSYSAGAYGYTF.

V usage is TRBV5-1 and J usage is TRBJ2-5; tentative D call: TRBD2 (5 bases). Trimming took 0 bases from V and 5 from J, leaving 14 bases between them. Per germline, CDR1 SGHRS and CDR2 YFSETQ. The CDR3 sequence is 15 residues long. The CDR3 DNA reads TGCGCCAGCAGCTTGGACCAAGGGCGCGGGGAGACCCAGTACTTC. Residues: CASSLDQGRGETQYF.

This sequence joins TRBV19 and TRBJ1-3; no clear D gene. CDR1 and CDR2 from the germline V gene are LNHDA and SQIVND (reference sequence). The CDR3 runs 13 residues. Trimming stripped 5 bases from V and 2 bases from J, with 7 bases between. DNA of the CDR3: TGTGCCAGTAGTTCGGAGCCTGGAAACACCATATATTTT. Translating it yields CASSSEPGNTIYF. Full variable domain (missing parts from reference TRBV19 and TRBJ1-3): DGGITQSPKYLFRKEGQNVTLSCEQNLNHDAMYWYRQDPGQGLRLIYYSQIVNDFQKGDIAEGYSVSREKKESFPLTVTSAQKNPTAFYLCASSSEPGNTIYFGEGSWLTVV.

Comments on this clone: At the DNA level, this CDR3 is encoded by other sequences in the same sample as well. This sequence joins TRBV6-5 and TRBJ1-2; no firm D call. Trimming cost V 7 bases and J 0 bases, with 9 bases left between them. The CDR3 extends over 13 amino acids. CDR1 MNHEY and CDR2 SVGAGI come from the germline V gene. The CDR3 DNA is TGTGCCAGCACCAGGACTGCTAACTATGGCTACACCTTC. Its protein product is CASTRTANYGYTF.

The chain carries TRBV6-5 and TRBJ1-2; D not certain. Germline V gene sequence: CDR1 MNHEY, CDR2 SVGAGI. V lost 5 bases to trimming and J lost 6 bases, with 13 bases between them. The CDR3 consists of 13 residues. CDR3 in DNA: TGTGCCAGCAGTATTAGCGCCTGGGATGGCTACACCTTC. Translation gives CASSISAWDGYTF.

V usage is TRBV18 and J usage is TRBJ2-2; D is possibly TRBD2 (5 bases). The CDR3 length is 17 residues. V shed 1 base and J shed 1 base, with 13 bases lying between them. In germline, CDR1 is KGHSH, CDR2 LQKENI. The CDR3 loop reads CASSPQAEGVNTGELFF. The CDR3 DNA is TGTGCCAGCTCACCACAGGCTGAGGGAGTGAACACCGGGGAGCTGTTTTTT.

The rearrangement links TRBV19 to TRBJ2-5; TRBD1 aligns across 12 bases. This CDR3 has 19 residues. Germline V lookup: CDR1 LNHDA, CDR2 SQIVND (reference sequence). Trimming removed 4 bases from V and 0 bases from J; junction bases left unmatched: 12. The CDR3 coding sequence is TGTGCCAGTAGTACACCGGGACAGGGGGCATCGAGGTACCAAGAGACCCAGTACTTC. It codes for CASSTPGQGASRYQETQYF. Based on the CDR3 plus reference TRBV19 and TRBJ2-5, the full variable domain is DGGITQSPKYLFRKEGQNVTLSCEQNLNHDAMYWYRQDPGQGLRLIYYSQIVNDFQKGDIAEGYSVSREKKESFPLTVTSAQKNPTAFYLCASSTPGQGASRYQETQYFGPGTRLLVL.

The chain is built from TRBV18 and TRBJ2-7, with 7 bases lining up with TRBD1. With V trimmed by 3 bases and J by 6 bases, 5 bases remained unmatched. CDR3 length: 13 residues. Germline values: CDR1 KGHSH, CDR2 LQKENI. Here the CDR3 DNA reads TGTGCCAGCTCACCCAATTCAGGGGGCGAGCAGTACGTC. Translation gives CASSPNSGGEQYV.

The CDR3 loop reads CASTVTGEQPQHF. In DNA form, the CDR3 reads TGTGCCAGCACCGTGACAGGGGAACAGCCCCAGCATTTT. The chain is built from TRBV7-2 and TRBJ1-5; 8 bases are a match to TRBD1. The trim removed 7 bases at V and 7 bases at J, leaving 6 bases unmatched. The CDR3 contains 13 residues. Germline lookup yields CDR1 SGHTA and CDR2 FQGNSA. The whole variable domain, remainder taken from reference TRBV7-2 and TRBJ1-5, is GAGVSQSPSNKVTEKGKDVELRCDPISGHTALYWYRQSLGQGLEFLIYFQGNSAPDKSGLPSDRFSAERTGGSVSTLTIQRTQQEDSAVYLCASTVTGEQPQHFGDGTRLSIL.

V is TRBV28 and J is TRBJ1-1; D is perhaps TRBD1 (5 bases). V was trimmed by 8 bases and J by 5 bases, leaving 9 bases between them. Germline-derived CDR1 and CDR2 are MDHEN and SYDVKM. The CDR3 sequence is 11 residues long. The CDR3 DNA follows: TGTGCCAGCGGGGGGTGGACTGAAGCTTTCTTT. Its translation is CASGGWTEAFF.

The J gene is TRBJ2-3, the V gene TRBV6-5, with 8 bases aligning to TRBD1. Germline CDR1 and CDR2: MNHEY and SVGAGI. The CDR3 is made up of 15 amino acids. The trim removed 0 bases at V and 8 bases at J, leaving 7 bases unmatched. The CDR3: CASSYSSGGASTQYF. In DNA form, the CDR3 reads TGTGCCAGCAGTTACTCGTCAGGGGGCGCGTCTACGCAGTATTTT.

V usage is TRBV27 and J usage is TRBJ1-1; 8 positions agree with TRBD1. Per the germline V gene, CDR1 is MNHEY and CDR2 is SMNVEV (reference sequence). V gave up 1 base and J gave up 1 base; unmatched junction bases: 5. The CDR3 has 16 amino acids. CDR3 in DNA: TGTGCCAGCAGTTTATGGACAGGGAGCCCGAACACTGAAGCTTTCTTT. Protein sequence: CASSLWTGSPNTEAFF.

The V gene is TRBV7-9, the J gene TRBJ2-3; 7 positions match TRBD1. Germline V gives CDR1 SEHNR, CDR2 FQNEAQ (reference sequence). The CDR3 totals 16 residues. J was trimmed by 6 bases and V by 1 base; bases with no gene match: 10. The CDR3 spells CASSLGDRGFADTQYF. CDR3 bases: TGTGCCAGCAGCTTAGGGGACAGAGGCTTCGCGGATACGCAGTATTTT.

Here the CDR3 DNA reads TGTGCCAGCAGCGTAGCTTTGGCAGGGCTGAGCTATGGCTACACCTTC. It is translated as CASSVALAGLSYGYTF. V usage is TRBV9 and J usage is TRBJ1-2, with D perhaps TRBD1 (5 bases). The CDR3 length is 16 residues. V was clipped by 0 bases and J by 4 bases, with 16 bases between them. The germline V gene has CDR1 SGDLS and CDR2 YYNGEE. The full variable domain, completed using reference TRBV9 and TRBJ1-2, is DSGVTQTPKHLITATGQRVTLRCSPRSGDLSVYWYQQSLDQGLQFLIQYYNGEERAKGNILERFSAQQFPDLHSELNLSSLELGDSALYFCASSVALAGLSYGYTFGSGTRLTVV.

The chain joins TRBV9 to TRBJ2-1; 10 nucleotides align to TRBD2. The V gene's germline CDR1 is SGDLS and CDR2 YYNGEE. Germline trimming cut 0 bases from V and 8 bases from J; bases unmatched to any gene: 8. The CDR3 is made up of 16 amino acids. The CDR3 bases are TGTGCCAGCAGCGTAGGGAGCGGGGGGGCCAGGGATGAGCAGTTCTTC. This encodes CASSVGSGGARDEQFF. The full variable domain, with the rest looked up from reference TRBV9 and TRBJ2-1, is DSGVTQTPKHLITATGQRVTLRCSPRSGDLSVYWYQQSLDQGLQFLIQYYNGEERAKGNILERFSAQQFPDLHSELNLSSLELGDSALYFCASSVGSGGARDEQFFGPGTRLTVL.

The rearrangement uses TRBV4-2 and TRBJ1-2, with a possible D match to TRBD1 (6 bases). This CDR3 is built from 15 residues. Per the germline V gene, CDR1 is LGHNA and CDR2 is YNFKEQ. Trimming pared 0 bases from V and 7 bases from J, leaving 15 bases between. This CDR3 is CASSQDNHGGLGYTF. The CDR3 nucleotides are TGTGCCAGCAGCCAAGATAATCACGGGGGGCTTGGCTACACCTTC.

This chain joins TRBV7-2 and TRBJ1-2; 11 nucleotides align to TRBD1. Per germline, CDR1 SGHTA and CDR2 FQGNSA. The CDR3 has 16 amino acids. The J segment lost 8 bases and the V segment lost 6 bases, leaving 14 bases of the junction unmatched. CDR3 sequence (DNA): TGTGCCAGCAGGCTTACTACGGGACAGGGGGGTTCGGGCTACACCTTC. It is translated as CASRLTTGQGGSGYTF. The entire variable domain, with the rest obtained from reference TRBV7-2 and TRBJ1-2, is as follows: GAGVSQSPSNKVTEKGKDVELRCDPISGHTALYWYRQSLGQGLEFLIYFQGNSAPDKSGLPSDRFSAERTGGSVSTLTIQRTQQEDSAVYLCASRLTTGQGGSGYTFGSGTRLTVV.

V is TRBV7-6 and J is TRBJ1-6, with D perhaps matching TRBD1 (6 bases). The CDR3 is made up of 14 amino acids. V lost 7 bases and J lost 5, with 12 bases in between. The germline V gene encodes CDR1 SGHVS and CDR2 FNYEAQ. The CDR3 region is CASTLTGDNSPLHF. In nucleotides, the CDR3 is TGTGCCAGCACCCTGACAGGTGATAATTCACCCCTCCACTTT.

The V call is TRBV4-3, the J call TRBJ1-1, with TRBD1 as a possible D gene (6 bases). The CDR3 consists of 14 residues. V was trimmed by 1 base and J by 6 bases, leaving 12 bases between them. CDR1 and CDR2 from the germline V gene are LGHNA and YSLEER. CDR3 coding DNA: TGCGCCAGCAGCCAAGTAGGGGCAGGGGCTGAAGCTTTCTTT. It translates to CASSQVGAGAEAFF.